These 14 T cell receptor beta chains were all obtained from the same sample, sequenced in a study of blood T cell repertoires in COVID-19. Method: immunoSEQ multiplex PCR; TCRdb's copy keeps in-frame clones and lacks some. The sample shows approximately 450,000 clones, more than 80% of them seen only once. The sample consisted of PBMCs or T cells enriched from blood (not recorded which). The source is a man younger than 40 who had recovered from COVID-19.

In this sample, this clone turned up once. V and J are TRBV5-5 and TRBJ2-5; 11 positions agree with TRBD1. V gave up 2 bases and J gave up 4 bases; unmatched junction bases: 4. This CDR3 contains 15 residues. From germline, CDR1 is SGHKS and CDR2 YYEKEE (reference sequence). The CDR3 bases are TGTGCCAGCAGCTTCCGGACAGGGGGCGGAGAGACCCAGTACTTC. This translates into CASSFRTGGGETQYF.

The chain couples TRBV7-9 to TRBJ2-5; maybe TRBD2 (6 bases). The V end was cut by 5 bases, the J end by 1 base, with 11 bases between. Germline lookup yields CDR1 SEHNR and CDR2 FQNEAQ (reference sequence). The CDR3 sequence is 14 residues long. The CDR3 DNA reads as TGTGCCAGCAGCCCTACGGGAGTCCAAGAGACCCAGTACTTC. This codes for CASSPTGVQETQYF.

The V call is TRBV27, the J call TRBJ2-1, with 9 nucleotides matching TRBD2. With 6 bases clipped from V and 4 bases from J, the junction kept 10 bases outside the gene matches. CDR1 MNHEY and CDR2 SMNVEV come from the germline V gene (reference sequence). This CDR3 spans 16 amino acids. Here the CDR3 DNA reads TGTGCCAGCAGCCCCCTTGCGGGAGGGAGATACAATGAGCAGTTCTTC. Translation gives CASSPLAGGRYNEQFF.

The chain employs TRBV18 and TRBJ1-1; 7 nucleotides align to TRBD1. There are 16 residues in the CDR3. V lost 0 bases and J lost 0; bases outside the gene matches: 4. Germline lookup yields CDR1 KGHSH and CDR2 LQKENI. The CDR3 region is CASSPPGDSMNTEAFF. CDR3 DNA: TGTGCCAGCTCACCACCCGGGGACAGCATGAACACTGAAGCTTTCTTT.

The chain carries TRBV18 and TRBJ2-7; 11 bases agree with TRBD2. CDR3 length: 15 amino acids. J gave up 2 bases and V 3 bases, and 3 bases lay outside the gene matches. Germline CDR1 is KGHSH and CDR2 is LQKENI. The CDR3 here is CASSPTSGSPYEQYF. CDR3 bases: TGTGCCAGCTCACCCACTAGCGGGAGCCCCTACGAGCAGTACTTC.

The chain's CDR3 is CASSDRGIAGVDEQYF. Here the CDR3 DNA reads TGTGCCAGTAGCGACCGTGGGATAGCGGGAGTCGACGAGCAGTACTTC. The chain joins TRBV19 to TRBJ2-7; 9 nucleotides line up with TRBD2. Germline CDR1 LNHDA, CDR2 SQIVND (reference sequence). The CDR3 totals 16 residues. Germline trimming cut 6 bases from V and 5 bases from J; bases unmatched to any gene: 14.

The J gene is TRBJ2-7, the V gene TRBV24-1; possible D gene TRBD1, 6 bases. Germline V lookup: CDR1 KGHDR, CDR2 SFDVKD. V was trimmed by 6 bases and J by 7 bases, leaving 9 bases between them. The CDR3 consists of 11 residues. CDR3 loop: CATSTGREQYF. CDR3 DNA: TGTGCCACCAGTACAGGGCGAGAGCAGTACTTC.

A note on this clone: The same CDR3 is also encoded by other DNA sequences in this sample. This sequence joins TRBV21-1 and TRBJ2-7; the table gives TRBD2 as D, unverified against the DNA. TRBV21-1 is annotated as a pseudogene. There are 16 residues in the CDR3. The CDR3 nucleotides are TGTGCCAGCAAGTCCCCGCGGGAGGGCCGTTCAGACGAACAGTACTTC. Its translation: CASKSPREGRSDEQYF.

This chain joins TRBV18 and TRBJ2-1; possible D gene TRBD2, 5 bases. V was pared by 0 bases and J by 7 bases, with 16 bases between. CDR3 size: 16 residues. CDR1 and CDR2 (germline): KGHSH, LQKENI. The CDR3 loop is CASSPPSSGRRNEQFF. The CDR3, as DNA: TGTGCCAGCTCACCACCGTCGAGCGGAAGACGGAATGAGCAGTTCTTC. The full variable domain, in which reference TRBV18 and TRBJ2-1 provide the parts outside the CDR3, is NAGVMQNPRHLVRRRGQEARLRCSPMKGHSHVYWYRQLPEEGLKFMVYLQKENIIDESGMPKERFSAEFPKEGPSILRIQQVVRGDSAAYFCASSPPSSGRRNEQFFGPGTRLTVL.

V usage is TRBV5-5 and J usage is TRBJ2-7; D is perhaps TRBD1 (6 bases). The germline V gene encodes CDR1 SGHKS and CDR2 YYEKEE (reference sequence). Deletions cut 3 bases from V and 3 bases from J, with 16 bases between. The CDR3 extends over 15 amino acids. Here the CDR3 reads CASSSPGQGIYEQYF. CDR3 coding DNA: TGTGCCAGCAGCTCACCGGGGCAGGGGATCTACGAGCAGTACTTC.

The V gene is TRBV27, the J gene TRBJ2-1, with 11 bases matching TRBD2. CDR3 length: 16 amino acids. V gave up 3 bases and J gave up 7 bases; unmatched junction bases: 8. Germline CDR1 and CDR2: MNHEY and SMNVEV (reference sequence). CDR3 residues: CASSLVAGGAWNEQFF. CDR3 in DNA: TGTGCCAGCAGTTTGGTAGCGGGAGGGGCTTGGAATGAGCAGTTCTTC.

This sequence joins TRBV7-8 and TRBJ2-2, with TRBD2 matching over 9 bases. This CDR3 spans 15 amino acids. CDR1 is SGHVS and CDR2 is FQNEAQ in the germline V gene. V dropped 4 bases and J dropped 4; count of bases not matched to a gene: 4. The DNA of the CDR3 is TGTGCCAGCAGCTGGGCGGGAGGGCCCACCGGGGAGCTGTTTTTT. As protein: CASSWAGGPTGELFF. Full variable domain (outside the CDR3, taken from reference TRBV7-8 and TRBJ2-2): GAGVSQSPRYKVAKRGQDVALRCDPISGHVSLFWYQQALGQGPEFLTYFQNEAQLDKSGLPSDRFFAERPEGSVSTLKIQRTQQEDSAVYLCASSWAGGPTGELFFGEGSRLTVL.

Here the CDR3 reads CSAGGGDEQFF. CDR3 DNA: TGCAGCGCGGGCGGGGGGGATGAGCAGTTCTTC. The chain has TRBV29-1 and TRBJ2-1; 9 bases agree with TRBD2. CDR1 and CDR2 (germline): SQVTM, ANQGSEA. The CDR3 extends over 11 amino acids. The V and J ends lost 7 bases and 8 bases, in that order; junction bases with no gene match: 3.

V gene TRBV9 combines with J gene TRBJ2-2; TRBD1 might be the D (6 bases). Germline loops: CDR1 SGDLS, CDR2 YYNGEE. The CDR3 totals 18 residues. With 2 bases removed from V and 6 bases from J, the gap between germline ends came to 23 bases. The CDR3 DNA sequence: TGTGCCAGCAGCGTGGGGGCCCACCCACAGTTGGGTTCCGGGGAGCTGTTTTTT. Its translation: CASSVGAHPQLGSGELFF.